This entry features one T cell receptor beta chain sequence. The data were obtained in a study of long-term antiretroviral therapy in people with HIV. The V end was cut by 3 bases, the J end by 0 bases, with 9 bases between. Germline V gene data show CDR1 as SGHRS and CDR2 as YFSETQ. This CDR3 comprises 15 residues. This was the immunoSEQ v3.0 assay at survey level. Assay: immunoSEQ multiplex PCR; the TCRdb copy retains only in-frame clones and omits some. The sample has 20,000 to 25,000 clones; approximately 89% are singletons. This TCR was recovered from a woman aged 45-60 years with HIV. V is TRBV5-1 and J is TRBJ1-4; possible D gene TRBD1, 6 bases. The input for sequencing was unsorted PBMCs, taken approximately 2.5 years after starting antiretroviral therapy. CDR3 DNA sequence: TGCGCCAGCAGCTCAGGACAGACAACTAATGAAAAACTGTTTTTT. It translates to CASSSGQTTNEKLFF.